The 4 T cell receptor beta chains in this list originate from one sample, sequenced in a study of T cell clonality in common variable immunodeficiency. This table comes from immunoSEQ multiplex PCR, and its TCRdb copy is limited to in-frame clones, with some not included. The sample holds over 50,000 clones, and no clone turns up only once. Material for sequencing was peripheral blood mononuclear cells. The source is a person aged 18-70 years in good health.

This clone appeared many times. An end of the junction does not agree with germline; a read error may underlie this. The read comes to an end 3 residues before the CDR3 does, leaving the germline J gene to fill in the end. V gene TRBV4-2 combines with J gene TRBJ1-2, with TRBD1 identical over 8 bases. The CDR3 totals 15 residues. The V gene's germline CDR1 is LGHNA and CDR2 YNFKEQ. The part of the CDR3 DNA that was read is TGCGCCAGCAGCCAATACGGGACAGGCGAGGATGGC. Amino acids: CASSQYGTGEDG. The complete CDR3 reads CASSQYGTGEDGYTF.

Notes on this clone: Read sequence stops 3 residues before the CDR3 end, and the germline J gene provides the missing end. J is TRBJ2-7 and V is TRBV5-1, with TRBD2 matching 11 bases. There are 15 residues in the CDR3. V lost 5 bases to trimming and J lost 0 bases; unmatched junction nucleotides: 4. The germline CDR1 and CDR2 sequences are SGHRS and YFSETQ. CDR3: CASSLLAGGSYEQYF. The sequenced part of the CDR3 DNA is TGCGCCAGCAGTTTGCTAGCGGGAGGCTCCTACGAG.

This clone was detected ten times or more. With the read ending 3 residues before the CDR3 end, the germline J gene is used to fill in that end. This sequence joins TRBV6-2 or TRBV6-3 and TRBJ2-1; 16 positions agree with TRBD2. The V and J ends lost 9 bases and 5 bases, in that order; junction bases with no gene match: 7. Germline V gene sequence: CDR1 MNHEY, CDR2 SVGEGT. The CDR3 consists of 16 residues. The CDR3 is CASTPGLAGGHNEQFF. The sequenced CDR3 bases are TGTGCCAGTACCCCGGGACTAGCGGGAGGGCACAATGAG.

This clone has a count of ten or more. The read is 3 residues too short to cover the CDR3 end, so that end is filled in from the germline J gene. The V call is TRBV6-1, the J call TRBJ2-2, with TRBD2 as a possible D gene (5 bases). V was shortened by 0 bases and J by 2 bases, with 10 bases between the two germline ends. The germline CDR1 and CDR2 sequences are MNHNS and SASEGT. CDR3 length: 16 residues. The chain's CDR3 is CASSEALGLNTGELFF. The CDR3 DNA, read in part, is TGTGCCAGCAGTGAAGCGCTTGGACTCAACACCGGGGAG.